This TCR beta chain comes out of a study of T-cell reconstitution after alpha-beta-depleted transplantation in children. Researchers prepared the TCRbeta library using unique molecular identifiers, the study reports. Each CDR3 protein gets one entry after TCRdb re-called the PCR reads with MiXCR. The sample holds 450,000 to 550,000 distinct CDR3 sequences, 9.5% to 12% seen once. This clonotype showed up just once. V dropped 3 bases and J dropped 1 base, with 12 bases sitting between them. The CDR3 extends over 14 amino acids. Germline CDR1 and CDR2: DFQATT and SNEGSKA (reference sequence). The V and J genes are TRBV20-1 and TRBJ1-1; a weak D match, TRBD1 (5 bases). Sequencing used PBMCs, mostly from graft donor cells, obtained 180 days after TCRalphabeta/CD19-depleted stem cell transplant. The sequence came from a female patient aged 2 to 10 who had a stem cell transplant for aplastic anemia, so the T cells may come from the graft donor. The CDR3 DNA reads TGCAGTGCTAGGACGGGACGGCGGAACACTGAAGCTTTCTTT. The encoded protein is CSARTGRRNTEAFF.